This T cell receptor (beta chain) was captured in a study of blood T cell repertoires in COVID-19. Background on the study: The United States, Italy and Spain supplied acute and convalescent COVID-19 samples. Sources were T cells, B-cell-depleted T cells, or PBMCs; the material itself was cDNA or gDNA.

As processed by the authors: It was from reference gene primer amplification that nucleated cell counts were estimated. Assay: immunoSEQ multiplex PCR; the TCRdb copy retains only in-frame clones and omits some. V and J calls and clone size come straight from that table; D and trimming were deduced from the DNA. The profile shows about 200,000 clones, around 84% of them singletons. This CDR3 is 14 amino acids long. The germline V gene encodes CDR1 LNHDA and CDR2 SQIVND (reference sequence). V was trimmed by 5 bases and J by 0 bases, leaving 10 bases between them. The clonotype comes from a man between 60 and 70 years old with acute or convalescent COVID-19. Material: peripheral blood. The V gene is TRBV19, the J gene TRBJ1-1; TRBD1 might be the D (6 bases). The DNA for the CDR3 is TGTGCCAGTAGTTCCGGGACAATGAACACTGAAGCTTTCTTT. This codes for CASSSGTMNTEAFF.